This passage covers 23 T cell receptor beta chains from one sample sequenced in a study of blood T cell repertoires in COVID-19. Assay: immunoSEQ multiplex PCR; the TCRdb copy retains only in-frame clones and omits some. The sample records about 170,000 clones, 88% being singletons. The sample comprised peripheral blood. Source of these receptors: a man aged 50 to 59 who had recovered from COVID-19.

V and J are TRBV5-1 and TRBJ1-1; TRBD1 aligns across 8 bases. This CDR3 comprises 16 residues. Germline V CDR1 and CDR2: SGHRS, YFSETQ. Losses at the gene ends were 1 base for V and 4 bases for J; bases not matched to a gene: 9. CDR3 sequence (DNA): TGCGCCAGCAGCTTGATCAGGGGGCAAACGGGCACTGAAGCTTTCTTT. This encodes CASSLIRGQTGTEAFF.

On this clone: The sample carries other DNA sequences with the same CDR3. This chain links TRBV27 with TRBJ2-7; 7 nucleotides match TRBD2. Germline loops: CDR1 MNHEY, CDR2 SMNVEV (reference sequence). V dropped 5 bases and J dropped 2; count of bases not matched to a gene: 3. This CDR3 region has 13 residues. CDR3 in amino acids: CASSRAGAYEQYF. The CDR3 region has the DNA TGTGCCAGCAGTCGGGCGGGGGCCTACGAGCAGTACTTC.

This chain connects TRBV19 to TRBJ2-5; 7 bases agree with TRBD1. Unmatched junction bases numbered 3, after V lost 4 bases and J lost 4 bases. Germline V CDR1 and CDR2: LNHDA, SQIVND (reference sequence). This CDR3 spans 13 amino acids. CDR3 sequence reads: CASSKDRVETQYF. The CDR3 bases are TGTGCCAGTAGTAAAGACAGGGTAGAGACCCAGTACTTC.

J is TRBJ2-7 and V is TRBV15, with D maybe TRBD1 (5 bases). V was pared by 3 bases and J by 4 bases, with 19 bases between. The CDR3 extends over 16 amino acids. The germline V gene encodes CDR1 LNHNV and CDR2 YYDKDF (reference sequence). The CDR3 loop reads CATSSILTDDSYEQYF. The CDR3 nucleotides read TGTGCCACCAGCAGCATCCTGACAGACGATAGTTACGAGCAGTACTTC.

The V gene is TRBV9, the J gene TRBJ2-3; maybe TRBD1 (6 bases). The CDR3 is 15 amino acids. V was shortened by 4 bases and J by 3 bases, with 15 bases between the two germline ends. In germline, CDR1 is SGDLS, CDR2 YYNGEE. The CDR3, as DNA: TGTGCCAGCAGCCCCAGGGCAGGGGTAACAGATACGCAGTATTTT. Protein product: CASSPRAGVTDTQYF.

The chain uses TRBV4-2 and TRBJ2-3; the match to TRBD1 covers 7 bases. In germline, CDR1 is LGHNA, CDR2 YNFKEQ. The J segment lost 6 bases and the V segment lost 4 bases, leaving 10 bases of the junction unmatched. The CDR3 runs 15 residues. CDR3 DNA: TGTGCCAGCAGCCCCGAGGGGGCCCATTCTGATACGCAGTATTTT. This sequence encodes CASSPEGAHSDTQYF.

This clone was recorded a few times. The chain combines TRBV12-5 with TRBJ2-3, with D hard to call. The V and J ends lost 4 bases and 9 bases respectively, with 11 bases between them. The CDR3 spans 12 residues. Germline values: CDR1 LGHNT, CDR2 FRNRAP. The CDR3 DNA is TGTGCTAGTGGTTCCGGGTACCACACGCAGTATTTT. Residues: CASGSGYHTQYF. Using reference TRBV12-5 and TRBJ2-3 for the parts outside the CDR3, the full variable domain is DARVTQTPRHKVTEMGQEVTMRCQPILGHNTVFWYRQTMMQGLELLAYFRNRAPLDDSGMPKDRFSAEMPDATLATLKIQPSEPRDSAVYFCASGSGYHTQYFGPGTRLTVL.

The rearrangement uses TRBV7-2 and TRBJ2-3; tentative D call: TRBD2 (6 bases). Germline V lookup: CDR1 SGHTA, CDR2 FQGNSA. This CDR3 is 17 amino acids long. Trimming removed 2 bases from V and 3 bases from J, with 18 bases in between. CDR3 in amino acids: CASSLSATSRPTDTQYF. The CDR3 DNA is TGTGCCAGCAGCTTATCCGCGACTAGTAGACCAACAGATACGCAGTATTTT.

The CDR3 loop reads CASRTPSRVRSYEQYF. CDR3 DNA sequence: TGTGCCAGCAGAACTCCCAGCAGGGTGAGATCCTACGAGCAGTACTTC. The chain recombines TRBV5-8 with TRBJ2-7; D perhaps matches TRBD1 (5 bases). CDR3 length: 16 residues. CDR1 is SGHTS, CDR2 YDEGEE, per germline. The germline V and J ends were trimmed by 5 bases and 1 base, with 19 bases remaining between them. The full variable domain, its missing parts supplied by reference TRBV5-8 and TRBJ2-7, is EAGVTQSPTHLIKTRGQQATLRCSPISGHTSVYWYQQALGLGLQFLLWYDEGEERNRGNFPPRFSGRQFPNYSSELNVNALELEDSALYLCASRTPSRVRSYEQYFGPGTRLTVT.

The chain uses TRBV7-2 and TRBJ1-5; no reliable D call. From germline, CDR1 is SGHTA and CDR2 FQGNSA. V lost 4 bases, J lost 4 bases, and 8 bases lay in between. The CDR3 runs 13 residues. CDR3 region: CASSSQWNQPQHF. The CDR3 DNA is TGTGCCAGCAGCTCACAGTGGAATCAGCCCCAGCATTTT.

This chain uses TRBV6-2 or TRBV6-3 with TRBJ1-1, with D maybe TRBD1 (5 bases). The germline V gene has CDR1 MNHEY and CDR2 SVGEGT. V was pared by 5 bases and J by 0 bases, with 10 bases between. This CDR3 is built from 14 residues. This CDR3 reads CASSGHRLNTEAFF. The CDR3 nucleotides are TGTGCCAGCAGTGGACACCGTCTGAACACTGAAGCTTTCTTT.

The V gene is TRBV15, the J gene TRBJ2-7, with D maybe TRBD2 (5 bases). Germline V gives CDR1 LNHNV, CDR2 YYDKDF (reference sequence). Trimming stripped 0 bases from V and 3 bases from J, with 18 bases between. The CDR3 spans 17 residues. This CDR3 is CATSREEASSGNYEQYF. The DNA for the CDR3 is TGTGCCACCAGCAGAGAGGAGGCTAGTTCTGGAAACTACGAGCAGTACTTC.

The V call is TRBV12-5, the J call TRBJ1-2; 9 nucleotides match TRBD1. J was trimmed by 7 bases and V by 6 bases; bases with no gene match: 6. CDR1 is LGHNT, CDR2 FRNRAP, per germline. The CDR3 covers 13 residues. The chain's CDR3 is CASGITGGSGYTF. CDR3 sequence (DNA): TGTGCTAGTGGCATAACAGGGGGCTCTGGCTACACCTTC.

This chain connects TRBV11-2 to TRBJ2-7; 8 bases fit TRBD1. Looked up from germline, CDR1 is SGHAT and CDR2 is FQNNGV. The V gene end was trimmed by 5 bases and the J gene end by 5 bases; junction bases not matched to a gene: 8. CDR3 length equals 14 residues. The CDR3 here is CASSVDRGVDEQYF. CDR3 in DNA: TGTGCCAGCAGCGTCGACAGGGGAGTCGACGAGCAGTACTTC.

CDR3 coding DNA: TGTGCCAGCAGCTTGGGTCGAGCCTACGAGCAGTACTTC. This encodes CASSLGRAYEQYF. The chain recombines TRBV5-6 with TRBJ2-7; no firm D call. There are 13 residues in the CDR3. Germline-derived CDR1 and CDR2 are SGHDT and YYEEEE. Trimming stripped 0 bases from V and 2 bases from J, with 6 bases between. Supplemented by reference TRBV5-6 and TRBJ2-7, the full variable domain reads DAGVTQSPTHLIKTRGQQVTLRCSPKSGHDTVSWYQQALGQGPQFIFQYYEEEERQRGNFPDRFSGHQFPNYSSELNVNALLLGDSALYLCASSLGRAYEQYFGPGTRLTVT.

This chain uses TRBV4-3 with TRBJ2-1; perhaps TRBD2 as D (5 bases). In germline, CDR1 is LGHNA, CDR2 YSLEER. CDR3 size: 15 residues. V was trimmed by 1 base and J by 6 bases, leaving 13 bases between them. This chain's CDR3 is CASSQGSGKGNEQFF. CDR3 nucleotide sequence: TGCGCCAGCAGCCAAGGCAGCGGAAAGGGCAATGAGCAGTTCTTC.

V usage is TRBV5-6 and J usage is TRBJ2-3; TRBD1 is a possible D gene (6 bases). CDR1 is SGHDT, CDR2 YYEEEE, per germline. The CDR3 totals 16 residues. V lost 4 bases, J lost 4 bases, and 19 bases lay in between. The CDR3 spells CASSPPGRGFADTQYF. DNA for the CDR3: TGTGCCAGCAGCCCCCCCGGCAGGGGCTTTGCAGATACGCAGTATTTT.

The rearrangement links TRBV5-1 to TRBJ2-5; TRBD2 is a possible D gene (6 bases). The CDR3 loop spans 12 amino acids. CDR1 and CDR2 (germline): SGHRS, YFSETQ. V lost 3 bases and J lost 5, with 8 bases in between. The CDR3 DNA reads TGCGCCAGCAGCTCGGAGGGGGAGACCCAGTACTTC. Translation: CASSSEGETQYF.

CDR3 region: CASREGGTEAFF. Written as DNA, the CDR3 is TGTGCCAGCAGGGAGGGGGGGACTGAAGCTTTCTTT. The chain uses TRBV12-3 or TRBV12-4 and TRBJ1-1; a possible D gene is TRBD1 (6 bases). Between the trimmed V and J ends, which lost 6 bases and 5 bases, there was a span of 10 bases. This CDR3 region has 12 residues.

The chain joins TRBV6-2 or TRBV6-3 to TRBJ2-7; 11 nucleotides agree with TRBD2. The CDR3 runs 17 residues. From germline, CDR1 is MNHEY and CDR2 SVGEGT. Trimming cost V 5 bases and J 2 bases; bases outside gene matches: 11. The CDR3 nucleotides are TGTGCCAGCAGTACTTTCCTCCTAGCGGGAGGTACCTACGAGCAGTACTTC. This gives the protein CASSTFLLAGGTYEQYF.

The chain joins TRBV6-6 to TRBJ2-2; D gene ambiguous. The CDR3 loop spans 14 amino acids. Trimming pared 4 bases from V and 5 bases from J, leaving 11 bases between. Germline V lookup: CDR1 MNHNY, CDR2 SVGAGI (reference sequence). The CDR3 region is CASSLGARTGELFF. DNA for the CDR3: TGTGCCAGCAGTTTAGGAGCTCGTACCGGGGAGCTGTTTTTT.

The CDR3 DNA reads TGTGCCAGCAGCGACAGGGGGGTCTCCTACAATGAGCAGTTCTTC. It is translated as CASSDRGVSYNEQFF. The chain recombines TRBV9 with TRBJ2-1; 8 nucleotides line up with TRBD1. Germline CDR1 is SGDLS and CDR2 is YYNGEE. This CDR3 has 15 residues. The trim removed 3 bases at V and 0 bases at J, leaving 2 bases unmatched.

The chain couples TRBV4-3 to TRBJ1-4; D is perhaps TRBD1 (6 bases). The CDR3 covers 16 residues. Germline values: CDR1 LGHNA, CDR2 YSLEER. V lost 4 bases and J lost 1, with 13 bases in between. The CDR3 DNA reads as TGCGCCAGCAGCCCGGAATTACAGGGAACTAATGAAAAACTGTTTTTT. Its translation is CASSPELQGTNEKLFF.